The rows below give T cell receptor beta chains drawn from one sample of a study of T cells in Graves' hyperthyroidism and ophthalmopathy. TCRdb re-called the multiplex PCR reads with MiXCR, one entry per CDR3 protein. Found here are approximately 690,000 distinct CDR3 sequences, around 21% of them singletons; the top ten hold about 34%. The sample comprised blood. All receptors derive from a man aged 25-45 years with Graves' ophthalmopathy. The conserved cysteine and the conserved F or W are not part of the CDR3 here. Only part of the rows carry a size: once, few, many, or a class if the clone is expanded.

TRBV5-1	many	ASSGEGGEVEQY
TRBV20-1	.	SATDRKAQETQY
TRBV2	.	ASSEDPASGNTIY
TRBV19	.	ASSIAGVVNEQF
TRBV5-5	few	ASSLGGTAYTEAF
TRBV29-1	few	SGGGRAGEGEQF
TRBV5-4	few	ASSLGGTGETEAF
TRBV29-1	many	SVEERQGAIYGYT
TRBV7-7	few	ASASGTRNEQF
TRBV3-1	many	ASRKGGAGAF
TRBV4-2	.	ASSQGTTTNEKLF
TRBV7-2	many	ASSLTGLANTGELF
TRBV6-2/TRBV6-3	.	ASSYSGQGCHEQF
TRBV4-3	few	ASSQDRYGRSYEQY
TRBV20-1	.	SARDSGTGATDTQY
TRBV12-3/TRBV12-4	few	ASSHTGPTEAF
TRBV5-1	.	ASSLVPGTTYEQY
TRBV18	many	ASSPDGDYGYT
TRBV14	many	ASSHPGENTEAF
TRBV30	many	AWSVTGQPWGYGYT
TRBV19	few	ASKRGGGETQY
TRBV29-1	.	SVLPEGRRDTQY
TRBV11-2	many	ASSWSGGGEKLF
TRBV5-1	many	ASSLEISNEQF
TRBV5-6	.	ASSLAEGSGFGYGYT
TRBV19	.	ASSIVGTEEQF
TRBV27	.	ASSLSSDRVDTEAF